The source of this T cell receptor beta chain is a study of cytomegalovirus exposure and HLA in healthy donors. Study-wide results and limits: Among donors in an Asian-associated ancestry cluster, a later analysis reportedly found fewer N-insertions than the approximately 670-donor mean.

V lost 7 bases to trimming and J lost 11 bases, with 16 bases between them. The CDR3 spans 12 residues. Germline V CDR1 and CDR2: LNHDA, SQIVND (reference sequence). A note on this clone: Its specificity is not known.

13 Jbeta primers and 60 Vbeta primers were used for the PCR. Profiling relied on immunoSEQ multiplex PCR, and the TCRdb table lists in-frame clones only, not all of them. This table has roughly 220,000 clones, roughly 80% appearing once. This rearrangement joins TRBV19 to TRBJ2-3, with D possibly being TRBD2 (5 bases). Sequencing was done on a sample of PBMCs. The clonotype comes from a man aged 25 to 40 in good health and CMV-seronegative. This chain's CDR3 is CASIGPGLWQYF. DNA for the CDR3: TGTGCCAGTATCGGTCCCGGACTTTGGCAGTATTTT.